These T cell receptor beta chains were read from a single sample in a study of blood T cell repertoires in COVID-19. Repertoires were generated with immunoSEQ multiplex PCR, while TCRdb's copy carries only in-frame clones and drops some. The top ten clones hold about 7.8% of a sample with about 150,000 clones, about 79% of them seen once. The source material was peripheral blood. The receptors shown here come from a woman between 45 and 65 years old in a cohort sampled during active or convalescent COVID-19. The CDR3 runs from the conserved cysteine through the conserved F or W. A D gene is named only where the DNA matches it firmly. Clone size is shown for a subset of rows, as once, few, many or a class of expanded clone.

D gene	V gene	J gene	clone size	CDR3 DNA	CDR3 protein
TRBD2	TRBV9	TRBJ2-1	few	TGTGCCAGCAGTAAAACTAGCGGGCGATACAATGAGCAGTTCTTC	CASSKTSGRYNEQFF
NA	TRBV21-1	TRBJ2-3	NA	TGTGCCAGCAGCAACGGTGGACTAGCAACAGATACGCAGTATTTT	CASSNGGLATDTQYF
NA	TRBV11-2	TRBJ1-5	NA	TGTGCCAGCAGCGAAAGCGGGAATCAGCCCCAGCATTTT	CASSESGNQPQHF
NA	TRBV18	TRBJ1-4	NA	TGTGCCAGCTCACCTAGAGACCGAGGTGCAACTAATGAAAAACTGTTTTTT	CASSPRDRGATNEKLFF
NA	TRBV11-1	TRBJ1-1	NA	TGTGCCACCACGCTCCGTGGGGGGGCTGAAGCTTTCTTT	CATTLRGGAEAFF
NA	TRBV2	TRBJ2-1	NA	TGTGCCAGCAGTGAAGCTGATTGGCAGGGCAGAGTCTACAATGAGCAGTTCTTC	CASSEADWQGRVYNEQFF
NA	TRBV28	TRBJ1-2	NA	TGTGCCAGCAGCCTCCAACCGACAGCTAACTATGGCTACACCTTC	CASSLQPTANYGYTF
TRBD2	TRBV10-3	TRBJ2-5	NA	TGTGCCGTGGGGACTAGCGGGGGGGCGCGCCAAGAGACCCAGTACTTC	CAVGTSGGARQETQYF
NA	TRBV19	TRBJ2-7	NA	TGTGCCAGTAGAGACGGAGGCCACTACGAGCAGTACTTC	CASRDGGHYEQYF
TRBD1	TRBV24-1	TRBJ1-5	once	TGTGCCACCAGTGACCCCCAGGAGGGGGCTGGCAATCAGCCCCAGCATTTT	CATSDPQEGAGNQPQHF
TRBD1	TRBV15	TRBJ1-1	NA	TGTGCCACCAGCAGAGGGGAACAGGGGGACACTGAAGCTTTCTTT	CATSRGEQGDTEAFF
NA	TRBV6-5	TRBJ2-7	once	TGTGCCAGCAGGGAGAACTCCCCCTACGAGCAGTACTTC	CASRENSPYEQYF
TRBD2	TRBV6-5	TRBJ2-7	NA	TGTGCCAGCACCCCCGCGGGGGTGTCCTACGAGCAGTACTTC	CASTPAGVSYEQYF
NA	TRBV5-1	TRBJ2-3	NA	TGCGCCAGCAGCTTGGCCCTAGGGGCCTCTGGCACAGATACGCAGTATTTT	CASSLALGASGTDTQYF
NA	TRBV5-1	TRBJ1-4	NA	TGCGCCACCTCGTCGGGGATGGAGGGTGAAAAACTGTTTTTT	CATSSGMEGEKLFF
NA	TRBV19	TRBJ1-1	NA	TGTGCCAGTAGTATAGGAGGGGACTCCTCTTACACTGAAGCTTTCTTT	CASSIGGDSSYTEAFF
NA	TRBV21-1	TRBJ2-5	NA	TGTGCCAGCAGCAAAGTTATAGCGGGTCAACAAGAGACCCAGTACTTC	CASSKVIAGQQETQYF
TRBD1	TRBV5-5	TRBJ2-3	NA	TGTGCCAGCAGCTTGGGGGACAGGGGTCGAGATACGCAGTATTTT	CASSLGDRGRDTQYF
NA	TRBV18	TRBJ2-5	NA	TGTGCCAGCTCACCACCGAACGCGAGGGAGACCCAGTACTTC	CASSPPNARETQYF
TRBD2	TRBV5-1	TRBJ2-5	NA	TGCGCCAGCAGCTTCACCCCTAGCGGGAGGGTGGGGACGAAAGAGACCCAGTACTTC	CASSFTPSGRVGTKETQYF
NA	TRBV7-2	TRBJ2-7	NA	TGTGCCAGCAGCCCCAGGGGAACCAGCTCCTACGAGCAGTACTTC	CASSPRGTSSYEQYF
NA	TRBV3-1/TRBV3-2	TRBJ2-7	NA	TGTGCCAGCAGCCTTCGAGAGGGGGTCCACGAGCAGTACTTC	CASSLREGVHEQYF
TRBD1	TRBV30	TRBJ1-5	NA	TGTGCCTGGAGACCGACAGGGACCGGGCCCCAGCATTTT	CAWRPTGTGPQHF
TRBD2	TRBV7-2	TRBJ2-3	NA	TGTGCCAGCAGCTCAACTGGACTAGCGGGGGGGAGGAGCTATACGCAGTATTTT	CASSSTGLAGGRSYTQYF
NA	TRBV2	TRBJ2-1	once	TGTGCCAGCAGTGAAGGATTAGATCACTACAATGAGCAGTTCTTC	CASSEGLDHYNEQFF
NA	TRBV7-9	TRBJ1-1	NA	TGTGCCAGCAGCTCCGGAGGATCGAACACTGAAGCTTTCTTT	CASSSGGSNTEAFF
TRBD2	TRBV14	TRBJ2-1	NA	TGTGCCAGCAGCCAAGAAAGCGGGGGGGCCTGGGAGCAGTTCTTC	CASSQESGGAWEQFF
NA	TRBV10-3	TRBJ2-2	NA	TGTGCCATCACGTCAGGGACCGGGGAGCTGTTTTTT	CAITSGTGELFF
NA	TRBV28	TRBJ1-1	NA	TGTGCCAGCAGTGCCCCCAGGAACACTGAAGCTTTCTTT	CASSAPRNTEAFF
TRBD1	TRBV12-5	TRBJ1-3	NA	TGTGCTAGTGGTCGGAGGGACAGAGGAAACACCATATATTTT	CASGRRDRGNTIYF
TRBD2	TRBV5-1	TRBJ2-5	NA	TGCGCCAGCAGCTTGGTCGGGGGGGAGTCAGAGACCCAGTACTTC	CASSLVGGESETQYF
NA	TRBV19	TRBJ2-1	NA	TGTGCCAGTAGTAAACTCAATGAGCAGTTCTTC	CASSKLNEQFF
TRBD1	TRBV19	TRBJ1-5	NA	TGTGCCAGTAGTCGGGGACAGCTCAATCAGCCCCAGCATTTT	CASSRGQLNQPQHF
NA	TRBV9	TRBJ2-3	NA	TGTGCCAGCAGCACCCGGACTAGCACAGATACGCAGTATTTT	CASSTRTSTDTQYF
TRBD1	TRBV3-1/TRBV3-2	TRBJ1-2	NA	TGTGCCAGCAGCGAAACAGGGGTGAGCTATGGCTACACCTTC	CASSETGVSYGYTF
NA	TRBV4-1	TRBJ2-2	NA	TGCGCCAGCAGCCTGGGACAGAACACCGGGGAGCTGTTTTTT	CASSLGQNTGELFF
TRBD2	TRBV3-1/TRBV3-2	TRBJ2-5	NA	TGTGCCAGCAGCCAAGGGGCCGCGGGGGGCTCAAAAGCTCTCCAAGAGACCCAGTACTTC	CASSQGAAGGSKALQETQYF
NA	TRBV15	TRBJ2-4	NA	TGTGCCACCAGCGGGGGACTAGCCAAAAACATTCAGTACTTC	CATSGGLAKNIQYF